Listed below are T cell receptor beta chains from one sample, sequenced in a study of OX40 agonist ivuxolimab in advanced cancers. Measured with immunoSEQ multiplex PCR; TCRdb has only the in-frame clones, and not every one. Of 60,000 or so clones in the sample, about 91% are singletons; the top ten hold 9.5% to 15%. The starting material was CD4+ or CD8+ T cells sorted from blood, obtained in a trial of the OX40 agonist ivuxolimab. Receptors originate from an adult with an advanced solid tumor such as melanoma, head and neck, liver or kidney cancer. CDR3s include the opening cysteine and the closing phenylalanine or tryptophan. A D gene is named only where the DNA matches it firmly. A clone size is listed for some rows: how often the clone was seen (once, few, many), or a class if it is expanded.

V: TRBV2; size: -; D: -; J: TRBJ2-7; CDR3: CASSVIGAYEQYF; DNA: TGTGCCAGCAGTGTAATCGGCGCCTACGAGCAGTACTTC
V: TRBV27; size: -; D: -; J: TRBJ1-6; CDR3: CASTTGRNSPLHF; DNA: TGTGCCAGCACAACAGGGCGAAATTCACCCCTCCACTTT
V: TRBV5-1; size: -; D: -; J: TRBJ1-6; CDR3: CASSLEGATLHF; DNA: TGCGCCAGCAGCTTGGAGGGCGCCACCCTCCACTTT
V: TRBV11-3; size: -; D: -; J: TRBJ2-7; CDR3: CASSSPAAGVTYEQYF; DNA: TGTGCCAGCAGCTCACCCGCCGCTGGGGTGACGTACGAGCAGTACTTC
V: TRBV4-1; size: -; D: TRBD2; J: TRBJ2-5; CDR3: CASSLELAGGETQYF; DNA: TGCGCCAGCAGCCTCGAGCTAGCGGGAGGAGAGACCCAGTACTTC
V: TRBV9; size: -; D: TRBD1; J: TRBJ1-2; CDR3: CASSVDGTDFDGYTF; DNA: TGTGCCAGCAGCGTAGATGGGACAGATTTCGATGGCTACACCTTC
V: TRBV19; size: -; D: TRBD2; J: TRBJ2-7; CDR3: CASSIELTSGLSYEQYF; DNA: TGTGCCAGTAGTATAGAACTGACTAGCGGGCTCTCCTACGAGCAGTACTTC
V: TRBV2; size: -; D: TRBD1; J: TRBJ1-5; CDR3: CASSEQVPGGNQPQHF; DNA: TGTGCCAGCAGTGAACAGGTCCCAGGGGGGAATCAGCCCCAGCATTTT
V: TRBV5-1; size: -; D: -; J: TRBJ2-3; CDR3: CASSLFEGSDTQYF; DNA: TGCGCCAGCAGCTTGTTTGAGGGTTCAGATACGCAGTATTTT
V: TRBV7-9; size: -; D: -; J: TRBJ2-4; CDR3: CASSLLTQTGTPAKNIQYF; DNA: TGTGCCAGCAGCTTACTCACCCAAACCGGGACACCAGCCAAAAACATTCAGTACTTC
V: TRBV5-1; size: -; D: -; J: TRBJ2-5; CDR3: CASSLGGSQETQYF; DNA: TGCGCCAGCAGCTTGGGCGGCAGCCAAGAGACCCAGTACTTC
V: TRBV23-1; size: -; D: -; J: TRBJ1-3; CDR3: CASSQSRGSQRLSGNTIYF; DNA: TGCGCCAGCAGTCAATCGAGGGGGAGCCAGCGACTCTCTGGAAACACCATATATTTT
V: TRBV30; size: -; D: -; J: TRBJ1-2; CDR3: CAWSVWGPYGYTF; DNA: TGTGCCTGGAGCGTCTGGGGCCCCTATGGCTACACCTTC
V: TRBV29-1; size: -; D: -; J: TRBJ1-2; CDR3: CSVVGGRAPNYGYTF; DNA: TGCAGCGTTGTAGGGGGGCGAGCCCCTAACTATGGCTACACCTTC
V: TRBV19; size: once; D: -; J: TRBJ1-6; CDR3: CASRVRDYNSPLHF; DNA: TGTGCCAGTAGGGTCCGGGACTATAATTCACCCCTCCACTTT
V: TRBV5-1; size: -; D: -; J: TRBJ2-7; CDR3: CASSPLAVSSYEQYF; DNA: TGCGCCAGCAGCCCTCTTGCGGTTAGCTCCTACGAGCAGTACTTC
V: TRBV11-2; size: -; D: -; J: TRBJ2-3; CDR3: CASSLPYTDTQYF; DNA: TGTGCCAGCAGCCTCCCGTACACAGATACGCAGTATTTT
V: TRBV30; size: -; D: -; J: TRBJ2-5; CDR3: CAWSAETQYF; DNA: TGTGCCTGGAGTGCAGAGACCCAGTACTTC
V: TRBV5-1; size: -; D: -; J: TRBJ2-7; CDR3: CASSLDGYEQYF; DNA: TGCGCCAGCAGCTTGGACGGCTACGAGCAGTACTTC
V: TRBV9; size: -; D: -; J: TRBJ1-1; CDR3: CASNNGYTEAFF; DNA: TGTGCCAGCAACAACGGGTATACTGAAGCTTTCTTT
V: TRBV2; size: -; D: -; J: TRBJ2-7; CDR3: CASSDRSSYEQYF; DNA: TGTGCCAGCAGTGACCGGAGCTCCTACGAGCAGTACTTC
V: TRBV5-4; size: -; D: -; J: TRBJ2-3; CDR3: CASSLVTFTDTQYF; DNA: TGTGCCAGCAGCTTGGTCACATTCACAGATACGCAGTATTTT
V: TRBV9; size: -; D: TRBD2; J: TRBJ2-5; CDR3: CASSVGMTSGEETQYF; DNA: TGTGCCAGCAGCGTAGGTATGACTAGCGGTGAAGAGACCCAGTACTTC